The rows below give T cell receptor beta chains drawn from one sample of a study of blood T cell repertoires in COVID-19. Clones were sequenced by immunoSEQ multiplex PCR, and TCRdb holds only the in-frame ones, with some missing. In the table there are 100,000 to 150,000 clones, 80% to 90% of which are singletons. What was sequenced was peripheral blood. These receptor sequences come from a man aged 55 to 69 with COVID-19, enrolled during active disease. CDR3s include the opening cysteine and the closing phenylalanine or tryptophan. Each record gives: J gene, D gene, clone size, V gene, CDR3 protein, CDR3 DNA. The D gene is left open where the match is weak. Clone size is shown for a subset of rows, as once, few, many or a class of expanded clone.

TRBJ1-3,NA,once,TRBV14,CASSRGGPGNTIYF,TGTGCCAGCAGCCGGGGGGGGCCTGGAAACACCATATATTTT
TRBJ2-3,NA,NA,TRBV5-1,CASSAISGSTDTQYF,TGCGCCAGCAGCGCGATATCAGGGAGCACAGATACGCAGTATTTT
TRBJ2-1,TRBD2,NA,TRBV28,CASSLLGGDNEQFF,TGTGCCAGCAGTTTACTGGGGGGGGACAATGAGCAGTTCTTC
TRBJ1-1,NA,once,TRBV11-1,CASSLEASGTEAFF,TGTGCCAGCAGCTTAGAAGCCTCGGGGACTGAAGCTTTCTTT
TRBJ2-7,NA,few,TRBV29-1,CSGQDSQQSHIF,TGCAGCGGCCAGGACAGTCAGCAATCCCATATATTC
TRBJ2-7,TRBD1,NA,TRBV13,CASSSGGIVNEQYF,TGTGCCAGCAGCTCAGGGGGCATAGTGAACGAGCAGTACTTC
TRBJ1-5,TRBD1,few,TRBV7-9,CASSPQVVQGVGQPQHF,TGTGCCAGCAGCCCCCAGGTAGTCCAGGGGGTAGGTCAGCCCCAGCATTTT
TRBJ1-3,NA,once,TRBV19,CASSVQGTGNTIYF,TGTGCCAGTAGCGTCCAGGGAACTGGAAACACCATATATTTT
TRBJ1-1,NA,NA,TRBV28,CASSYRTRAFF,TGTGCCAGCAGTTACAGGACCAGGGCTTTCTTT
TRBJ2-1,TRBD2,NA,TRBV4-1,CASSQVIGLAGPQSVQFF,TGCGCCAGCAGCCAAGTGATCGGACTAGCGGGACCCCAATCGGTGCAGTTCTTC
TRBJ2-3,NA,NA,TRBV7-9,CASSYSGKDLDTQYF,TGTGCCAGCAGCTACTCCGGGAAAGATTTAGATACGCAGTATTTT
TRBJ2-7,NA,NA,TRBV30,CAWSVPGRGYEQYF,TGTGCCTGGAGTGTACCAGGGAGGGGGTACGAGCAGTACTTC
TRBJ1-2,TRBD1,NA,TRBV6-5,CASSYTGTGNNGYTF,TGTGCCAGCAGTTACACCGGGACAGGAAACAATGGCTACACCTTC
TRBJ2-7,NA,NA,TRBV5-1,CASSLGEVGAEQYF,TGCGCCAGCAGTCTGGGGGAGGTTGGGGCCGAGCAGTACTTC
TRBJ1-4,NA,NA,TRBV7-2,CASKITGTNEKLFF,TGTGCCAGCAAGATTACGGGGACTAATGAAAAACTGTTTTTT
TRBJ1-2,TRBD1,once,TRBV7-2,CASSLVTGGYGYTF,TGTGCCAGCAGCTTAGTGACAGGGGGCTATGGCTACACCTTC
TRBJ2-5,TRBD1,NA,TRBV7-3,CASSPGTGVGETQYF,TGTGCCAGCAGCCCAGGGACAGGGGTAGGAGAGACCCAGTACTTC
TRBJ2-7,TRBD1,NA,TRBV11-2,CASSLVGTGVSYEQYF,TGTGCCAGCAGCCTAGTAGGGACAGGAGTCTCCTACGAGCAGTACTTC
TRBJ1-2,NA,NA,TRBV5-8,CASSPPQTEGYTF,TGTGCCAGCAGCCCCCCGCAGACAGAGGGCTACACCTTC
TRBJ1-1,TRBD1,NA,TRBV7-3,CASSPDRGRTEAFF,TGTGCCAGCAGCCCTGACAGGGGTCGAACTGAAGCTTTCTTT
TRBJ1-6,TRBD1,NA,TRBV6-5,CASSRTGALGSPLHF,TGTGCCAGCAGTCGGACAGGGGCGCTTGGATCACCCCTCCACTTT
TRBJ1-3,NA,NA,TRBV10-3,CATSQGSGNTIYF,TGTGCGACCTCCCAGGGCAGTGGAAACACCATATATTTT
TRBJ1-4,TRBD1,NA,TRBV25-1,CASSEFTGAEEKLFF,TGTGCCAGCAGTGAATTTACAGGGGCAGAGGAAAAACTGTTTTTT
TRBJ2-7,NA,NA,TRBV21-1,CASSKVQARYEQYF,TGTGCCAGCAGCAAAGTTCAAGCCCGTTACGAGCAGTACTTC
TRBJ1-6,NA,NA,TRBV7-2,CASSFRDTGLSPLHF,TGTGCCAGCAGCTTCCGGGACACAGGGCTCTCACCCCTCCACTTT
TRBJ2-5,NA,NA,TRBV14,CASSQGYGETQYF,TGTGCCAGCAGCCAAGGATACGGGGAGACCCAGTACTTC
TRBJ1-1,NA,once,TRBV11-3,CASSLTGGITEAFF,TGTGCCAGCAGCCTCACCGGGGGTATCACTGAAGCTTTCTTT
TRBJ1-3,TRBD1,NA,TRBV5-1,CASRATGSSGNTIYF,TGCGCCAGCAGAGCGACAGGGAGCTCTGGAAACACCATATATTTT
TRBJ2-2,TRBD1,NA,TRBV7-2,CASSLHDRVITGELFF,TGTGCCAGCAGCCTACACGACAGGGTCATCACCGGGGAGCTGTTTTTT
TRBJ2-1,NA,NA,TRBV9,CASSVAWGLGAEQFF,TGTGCCAGCAGCGTAGCTTGGGGGCTGGGTGCTGAGCAGTTCTTC
TRBJ1-2,NA,NA,TRBV4-2,CASSQESGGGGHYGYTF,TGTGCCAGCAGCCAGGAGTCGGGCGGCGGGGGCCACTATGGCTACACCTTC
TRBJ2-5,NA,NA,TRBV21-1,CASSKHRVDQETQYF,TGTGCCAGCAGCAAACACAGGGTTGATCAAGAGACCCAGTACTTC
TRBJ1-1,NA,NA,TRBV4-2,CASSQGTSDTEAFF,TGTGCCAGCAGCCAAGGGACAAGCGACACTGAAGCTTTCTTT
TRBJ1-4,NA,NA,TRBV6-5,CASSYSGGLFEKLFF,TGTGCCAGCAGTTACTCCGGGGGGCTCTTTGAAAAACTGTTTTTT
TRBJ1-3,NA,NA,TRBV7-6,CASTVGTPGAPGNTIYF,TGTGCCAGCACCGTTGGTACCCCAGGCGCACCTGGAAACACCATATATTTT
TRBJ1-2,NA,NA,TRBV5-8,CASSLLGGGLAGYTF,TGTGCCAGCAGCCTCCTGGGGGGAGGACTTGCTGGCTACACCTTC
TRBJ1-4,NA,NA,TRBV7-8,CASSSGLSNEKLFF,TGTGCCAGCAGCTCGGGACTGAGTAATGAAAAACTGTTTTTT
TRBJ1-4,NA,NA,TRBV18,CASSPREQGIGATNEKLFF,TGTGCCAGCTCACCACGGGAGCAGGGGATCGGGGCAACTAATGAAAAACTGTTTTTT
TRBJ2-3,NA,NA,TRBV7-9,CASSLDHTTDTQYF,TGTGCCAGCAGCTTAGATCACACCACAGATACGCAGTATTTT
TRBJ2-7,TRBD1,NA,TRBV2,CASSETKGTEYEQYF,TGTGCCAGCAGTGAAACCAAGGGGACAGAGTACGAGCAGTACTTC